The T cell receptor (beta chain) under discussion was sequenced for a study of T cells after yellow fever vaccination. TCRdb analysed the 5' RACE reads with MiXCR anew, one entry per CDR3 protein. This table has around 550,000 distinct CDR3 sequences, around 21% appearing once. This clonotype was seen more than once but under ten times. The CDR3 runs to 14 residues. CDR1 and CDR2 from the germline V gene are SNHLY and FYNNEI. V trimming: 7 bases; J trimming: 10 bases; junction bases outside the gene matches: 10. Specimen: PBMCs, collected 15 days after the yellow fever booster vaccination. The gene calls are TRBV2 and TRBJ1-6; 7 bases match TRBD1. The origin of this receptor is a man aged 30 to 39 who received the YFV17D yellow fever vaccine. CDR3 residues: CASTIDRVNSPLHF. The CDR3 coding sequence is TGTGCCAGCACCATCGACAGGGTAAACTCACCCCTCCACTTT.